A selection of T cell receptor beta chains follows, all from one sample in a study of CXCR3-negative and CXCR3-positive naive CD8 T cells. No DNA is given; TCRdb re-called the 5' RACE reads and lists each CDR3 protein once. In all, the sample yields just under 45,000 distinct CDR3 sequences. Sample: memory CD8+ T cells from blood. Every receptor here comes from a human donor in good health. Some clones in this sample may be carry-over from other donors' samples. CDR3s include the opening cysteine and the closing phenylalanine or tryptophan.

V: TRBV27
J: TRBJ1-5
CDR3: CASSPTVYQPQHF

V: TRBV29-1
J: TRBJ2-1
CDR3: CSTLAGGPYNEQFF

V: TRBV6-5
J: TRBJ2-5
CDR3: CASSNSEIQETQYF

V: TRBV7-9
J: TRBJ1-5
CDR3: CASSWDREWHQPQHF

V: TRBV5-1
J: TRBJ1-2
CDR3: CASSPGTGVANYGYTF

V: TRBV20-1
J: TRBJ2-1
CDR3: CSARAEREGYNEQFF

V: TRBV6-5
J: TRBJ2-1
CDR3: CASSDRQGTYNEQFF

V: TRBV13
J: TRBJ1-2
CDR3: CASSSGGAMDYGYTF

V: TRBV28
J: TRBJ2-7
CDR3: CASSSETGDPYEQYF

V: TRBV19
J: TRBJ1-2
CDR3: CASSTQYGYTF

V: TRBV9
J: TRBJ1-2
CDR3: CASSVATNYGYTF